This record looks at one T cell receptor beta chain sequence and its context. This sample was included in a study of blood T cell repertoires in COVID-19. Original data processing: Reference gene primers were amplified, and this amplification served to estimate nucleated cell counts. Assay used: immunoSEQ multiplex PCR; TCRdb lists only in-frame clones, some missing. That table furnishes V, J and clone size, whereas the DNA furnished D and trimming. The sample shows roughly 100,000 clones, about 88% of them seen only once. Trimming took off 6 bases at V and 3 bases at J, with 11 bases between the two ends. The CDR3 spans 14 residues. CDR1 is MNHEY and CDR2 is SVGAGI in the germline V gene.

The source is a human donor in a cohort sampled during active COVID-19. The chain recombines TRBV6-5 with TRBJ1-4; TRBD1 is a possible D gene (5 bases). Material: peripheral blood. The CDR3 protein is CASSRKGANEKLFF. CDR3 bases: TGTGCCAGCAGCCGGAAAGGGGCTAATGAAAAACTGTTTTTT.